The entry below describes one TCR beta chain. These data come from a study of blood T cell repertoires in COVID-19. Assay: immunoSEQ multiplex PCR; the TCRdb copy retains only in-frame clones and omits some. The repertoire consists of about 100,000 clones, with roughly 90% occurring once and the leading ten covering around 5.7%. CDR1 and CDR2 from the germline V gene are KGHSH and LQKENI. The CDR3 is 13 amino acids. Deletions cut 3 bases from V and 5 bases from J, with 10 bases between. V is TRBV18 and J is TRBJ1-1; D remains ambiguous. The TCR sequence derives from a man between 65 and 80 years old with acute or convalescent COVID-19. The source material was peripheral blood. For the CDR3, the DNA is TGTGCCAGCTCACCCTTGGGAGGAACTGAAGCTTTCTTT. It encodes CASSPLGGTEAFF.